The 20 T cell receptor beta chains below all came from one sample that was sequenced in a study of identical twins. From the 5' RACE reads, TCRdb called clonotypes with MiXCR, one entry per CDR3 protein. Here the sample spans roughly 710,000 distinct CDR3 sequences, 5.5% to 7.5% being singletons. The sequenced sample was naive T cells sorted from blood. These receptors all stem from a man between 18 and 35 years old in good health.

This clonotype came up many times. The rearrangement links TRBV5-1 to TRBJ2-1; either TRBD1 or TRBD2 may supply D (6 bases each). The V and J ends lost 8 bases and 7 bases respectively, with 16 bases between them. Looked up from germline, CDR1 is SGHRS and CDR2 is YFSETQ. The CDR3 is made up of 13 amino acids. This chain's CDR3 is CASTFGGGNEQFF. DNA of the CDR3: TGCGCCAGTACTTTCGGGGGCGGGAATGAGCAGTTCTTC.

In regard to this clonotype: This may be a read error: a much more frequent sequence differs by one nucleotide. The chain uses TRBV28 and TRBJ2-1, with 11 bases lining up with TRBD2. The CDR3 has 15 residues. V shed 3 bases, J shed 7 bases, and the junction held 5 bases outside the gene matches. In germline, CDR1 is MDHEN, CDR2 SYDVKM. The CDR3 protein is CASSFVAGGKNEQFF. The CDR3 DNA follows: TGTGCCAGCAGTTTCGTAGCGGGAGGGAAGAATGAGCAGTTCTTC.

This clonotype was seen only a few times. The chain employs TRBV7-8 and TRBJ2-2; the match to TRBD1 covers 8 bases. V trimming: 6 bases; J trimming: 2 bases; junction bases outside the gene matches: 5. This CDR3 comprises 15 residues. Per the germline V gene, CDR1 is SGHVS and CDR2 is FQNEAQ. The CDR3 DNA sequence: TGTGCCAGCAGACCAGGGGGCCTAAACACCGGGGAGCTGTTTTTT. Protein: CASRPGGLNTGELFF.

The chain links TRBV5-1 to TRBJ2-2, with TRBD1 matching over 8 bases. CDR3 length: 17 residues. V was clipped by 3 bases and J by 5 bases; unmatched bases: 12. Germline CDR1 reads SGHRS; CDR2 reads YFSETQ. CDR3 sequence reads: CASSSGTGTFRTGELFF. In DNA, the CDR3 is TGCGCCAGCAGCTCCGGGACAGGCACTTTCAGGACCGGGGAGCTGTTTTTT.

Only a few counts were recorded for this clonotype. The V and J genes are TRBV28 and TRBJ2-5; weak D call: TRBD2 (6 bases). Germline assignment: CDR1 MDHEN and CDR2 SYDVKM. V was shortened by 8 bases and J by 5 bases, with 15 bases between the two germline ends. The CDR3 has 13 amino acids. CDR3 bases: TGTGCCAGCTCCGGGCTAGCGCCGGAGACCCAGTACTTC. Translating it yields CASSGLAPETQYF.

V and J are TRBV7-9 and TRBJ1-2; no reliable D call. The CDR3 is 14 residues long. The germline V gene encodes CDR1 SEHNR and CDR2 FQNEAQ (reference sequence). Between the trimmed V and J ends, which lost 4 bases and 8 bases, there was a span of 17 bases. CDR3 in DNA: TGTGCCAGCAGCTCCAACCGGGAATCTCGGGGCTACACCTTC. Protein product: CASSSNRESRGYTF.

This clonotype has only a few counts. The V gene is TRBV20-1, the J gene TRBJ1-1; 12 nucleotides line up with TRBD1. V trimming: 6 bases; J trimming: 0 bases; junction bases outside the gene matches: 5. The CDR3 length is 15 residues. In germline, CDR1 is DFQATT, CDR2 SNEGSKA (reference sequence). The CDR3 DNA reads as TGCAGTGCCATGGGACAGGGGGCAATGAACACTGAAGCTTTCTTT. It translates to CSAMGQGAMNTEAFF.

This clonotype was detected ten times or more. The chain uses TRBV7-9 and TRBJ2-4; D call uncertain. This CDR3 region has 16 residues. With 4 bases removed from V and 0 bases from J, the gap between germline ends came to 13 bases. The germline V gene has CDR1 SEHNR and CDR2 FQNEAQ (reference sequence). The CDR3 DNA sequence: TGTGCCAGCAGCTATGGGGTCAGGATAGCCAAAAACATTCAGTACTTC. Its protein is CASSYGVRIAKNIQYF.

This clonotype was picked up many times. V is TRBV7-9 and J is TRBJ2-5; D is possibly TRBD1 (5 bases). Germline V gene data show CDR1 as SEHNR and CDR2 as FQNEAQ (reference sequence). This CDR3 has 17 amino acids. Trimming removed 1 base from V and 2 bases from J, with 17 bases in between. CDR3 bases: TGTGCCAGCAGCTTAGGTATCGACAGACTCTCACAAGAGACCCAGTACTTC. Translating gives CASSLGIDRLSQETQYF.

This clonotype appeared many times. CDR3 amino acids: CAGGQGEYEQYF. The CDR3 DNA is TGTGCCGGAGGACAGGGGGAATACGAGCAGTACTTC. The V call is TRBV28, the J call TRBJ2-7; 10 nucleotides match TRBD1. With 11 bases clipped from V and 4 bases from J, the junction kept 5 bases outside the gene matches. The germline V gene has CDR1 MDHEN and CDR2 SYDVKM. The CDR3 has 12 amino acids.

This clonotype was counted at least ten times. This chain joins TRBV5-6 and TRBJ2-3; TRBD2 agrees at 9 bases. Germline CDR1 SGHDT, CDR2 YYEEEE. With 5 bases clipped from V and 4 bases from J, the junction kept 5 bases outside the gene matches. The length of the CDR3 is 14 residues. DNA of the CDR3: TGTGCCAGCAGGATAGCGGGAGCAGCAGATACGCAGTATTTT. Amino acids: CASRIAGAADTQYF.

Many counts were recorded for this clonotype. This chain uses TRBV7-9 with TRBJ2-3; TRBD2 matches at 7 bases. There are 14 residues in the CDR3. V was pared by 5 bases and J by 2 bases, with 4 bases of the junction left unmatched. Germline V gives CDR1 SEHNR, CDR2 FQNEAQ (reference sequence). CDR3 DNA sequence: TGTGCCAGCAGCCAACTAGCGAACACAGATACGCAGTATTTT. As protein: CASSQLANTDTQYF.

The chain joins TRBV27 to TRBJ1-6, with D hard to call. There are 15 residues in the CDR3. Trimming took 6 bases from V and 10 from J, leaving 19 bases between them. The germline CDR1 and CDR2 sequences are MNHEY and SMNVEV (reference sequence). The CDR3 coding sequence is TGTGCCAGCAGCCTGCTAGACGGGATCCGATCACCCCTCCACTTT. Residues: CASSLLDGIRSPLHF.

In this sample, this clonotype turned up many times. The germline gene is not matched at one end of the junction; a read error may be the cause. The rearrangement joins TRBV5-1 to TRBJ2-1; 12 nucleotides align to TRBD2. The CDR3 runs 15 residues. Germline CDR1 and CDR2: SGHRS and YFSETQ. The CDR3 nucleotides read TGTGCCAGCAGCCCCGGGACTAGCGGGTACAATGAGCAGTTCTTC. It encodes CASSPGTSGYNEQFF.

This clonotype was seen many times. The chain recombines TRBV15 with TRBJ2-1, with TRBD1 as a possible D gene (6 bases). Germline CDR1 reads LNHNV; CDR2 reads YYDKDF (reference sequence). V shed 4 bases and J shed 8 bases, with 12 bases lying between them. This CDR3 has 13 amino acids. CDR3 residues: CATSMAGGYEQFF. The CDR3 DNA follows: TGTGCCACCAGCATGGCTGGGGGCTATGAGCAGTTCTTC.

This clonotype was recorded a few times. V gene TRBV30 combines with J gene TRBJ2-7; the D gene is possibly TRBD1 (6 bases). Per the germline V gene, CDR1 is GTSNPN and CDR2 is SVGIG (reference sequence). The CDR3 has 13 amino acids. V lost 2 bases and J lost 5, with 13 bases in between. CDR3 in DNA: TGTGCCTGGAGTCCAACAGGGTATCACGAGCAGTACGTC. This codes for CAWSPTGYHEQYV.

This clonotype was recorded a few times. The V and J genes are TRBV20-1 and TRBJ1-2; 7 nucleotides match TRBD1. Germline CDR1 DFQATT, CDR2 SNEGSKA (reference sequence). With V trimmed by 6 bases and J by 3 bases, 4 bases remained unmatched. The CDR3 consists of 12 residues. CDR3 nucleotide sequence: TGCAGTGCCGGCGGGACAGACTATGGCTACACCTTC. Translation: CSAGGTDYGYTF.

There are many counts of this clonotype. The CDR3 reads CASSLLGGAPRETQYF. The CDR3 DNA reads TGTGCCAGCAGCTTACTGGGTGGAGCACCGAGGGAGACCCAGTACTTC. The rearrangement joins TRBV7-9 to TRBJ2-5, with D unresolved. The CDR3 is 16 amino acids. Trimming stripped 2 bases from V and 5 bases from J, with 18 bases between. The V gene's germline CDR1 is SEHNR and CDR2 FQNEAQ (reference sequence).

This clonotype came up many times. As DNA, the CDR3 is TGTGCCAGCAGTCCCGCCGGGTCAGAGACCCAGTACTTC. Translating gives CASSPAGSETQYF. The rearrangement uses TRBV6-6 and TRBJ2-5, with D hard to call. The CDR3 consists of 13 residues. Trimming cost V 5 bases and J 4 bases, with 11 bases left between them. Germline V CDR1 and CDR2: MNHNY, SVGAGI (reference sequence).

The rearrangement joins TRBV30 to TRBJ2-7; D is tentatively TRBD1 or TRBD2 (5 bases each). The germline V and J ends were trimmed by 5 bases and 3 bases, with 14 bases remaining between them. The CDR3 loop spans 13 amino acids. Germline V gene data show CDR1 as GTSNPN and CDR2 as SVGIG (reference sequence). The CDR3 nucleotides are TGTGCCTGGCGGGGTGTCGGACACTACGAGCAGTACTTC. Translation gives CAWRGVGHYEQYF.